Below are 28 T cell receptor beta chains sequenced from a single sample in a study of CD8 T cells in Susac syndrome. RNA was extracted with the RNeasy kit, and a quantity of roughly 0.5 to 1 ug was reverse transcribed using random hexamers. TCRdb independently ran MiXCR on the immunoSEQ multiplex PCR reads; one entry per CDR3 protein. Found here are 200,000 to 250,000 distinct CDR3 sequences, about 94% of them singletons; the top ten hold about 0.14%. The specimen sequenced was CD4+ T cells from PBMCs. The receptors stem from a human donor with Susac syndrome.

This chain uses TRBV28 with TRBJ2-5; D possibly corresponds to TRBD1 (5 bases). This CDR3 spans 15 amino acids. The germline V gene has CDR1 MDHEN and CDR2 SYDVKM. V lost 5 bases to trimming and J lost 4 bases, with 17 bases between them. CDR3 sequence reads: CASSVLSGIGETQYF. Written as DNA, the CDR3 is TGTGCCAGCAGTGTTCTTTCAGGGATAGGAGAGACCCAGTACTTC.

The chain has TRBV15 and TRBJ1-2, with 7 bases matching TRBD1. CDR3 length: 13 residues. CDR1 is LNHNV, CDR2 YYDKDF, per germline (reference sequence). After removal of 0 bases from V and 8 bases from J, the junction contained 3 bases not matched to a gene. The CDR3 coding sequence is TGTGCCACCAGCAGAGATCACAGGGGCGGCTACACCTTC. This translates into CATSRDHRGGYTF.

V usage is TRBV20-1 and J usage is TRBJ1-6, with TRBD1 identical over 8 bases. The length of the CDR3 is 15 residues. Trimming at V came to 0 bases and at J to 6 bases, leaving 4 bases not matched to a gene. Germline CDR1 is DFQATT and CDR2 is SNEGSKA (reference sequence). The CDR3 spells CSARDGTGGNSPLHF. In DNA form, the CDR3 reads TGCAGTGCTAGAGATGGTACAGGGGGTAATTCACCCCTCCACTTT.

This chain connects TRBV6-6 to TRBJ1-1, with D possibly TRBD1 on 5 matching bases. This CDR3 has 13 amino acids. Per germline, CDR1 MNHNY and CDR2 SVGAGI (reference sequence). V was cut by 6 bases and J by 3 bases, with 11 bases left in between. The CDR3 loop is CASRPPGDTEAFF. The CDR3 DNA reads as TGTGCCAGCAGACCTCCGGGGGACACTGAAGCTTTCTTT.

This clonotype showed up just once. The CDR3 bases are TGTGCCAGCAGCCAAGAAGTGGCAGTCTTAATCGGCTACACCTTC. Translating gives CASSQEVAVLIGYTF. J is TRBJ1-2 and V is TRBV4-2; no clear D gene. Trimming shortened V by 0 bases and J by 8 bases, and 16 bases separated the two germline ends. The CDR3 consists of 15 residues. CDR1 LGHNA and CDR2 YNFKEQ come from the germline V gene.

V is TRBV29-1 and J is TRBJ1-1; D possibly corresponds to TRBD1 (6 bases). The CDR3 sequence is 13 residues long. Trimming shortened V by 7 bases and J by 0 bases, and 12 bases separated the two germline ends. Germline V gene lookup returns CDR1 SQVTM and CDR2 ANQGSEA. In nucleotides, the CDR3 is TGCAGCGCTACAGGGTTAGTGAACACTGAAGCTTTCTTT. Encoded protein: CSATGLVNTEAFF.

The rearrangement joins TRBV12-3 or TRBV12-4 to TRBJ1-4; a possible D gene is TRBD1 (5 bases). The CDR3 extends over 15 amino acids. Trimming took off 8 bases at V and 6 bases at J, with 19 bases between the two ends. The CDR3 bases are TGTGCCAGCTCCCTGGATGGGGGAATGGATGAAAAACTGTTTTTT. Translated, it gives CASSLDGGMDEKLFF.

The V call is TRBV10-3, the J call TRBJ2-7, with D hard to call. V was trimmed by 6 bases and J by 4 bases, leaving 7 bases between them. The V gene's germline CDR1 is ENHRY and CDR2 SYGVKD. The CDR3 length is 11 residues. Here the CDR3 reads CAISARYEQYF. DNA for the CDR3: TGTGCCATCAGCGCTCGATACGAGCAGTACTTC.

The V gene is TRBV6-5, the J gene TRBJ1-2; D not certain. Trimming removed 0 bases from V and 7 bases from J, with 9 bases in between. CDR3 length: 13 amino acids. Looked up from germline, CDR1 is MNHEY and CDR2 is SVGAGI. CDR3 in amino acids: CASSYSKSGGYTF. In nucleotides, the CDR3 is TGTGCCAGCAGTTACTCGAAGAGTGGTGGCTACACCTTC.

This chain joins TRBV5-1 and TRBJ1-1; 8 bases fit TRBD1. V shed 4 bases, J shed 1 base, and the junction held 9 bases outside the gene matches. CDR3 length equals 16 residues. Germline V gene lookup returns CDR1 SGHRS and CDR2 YFSETQ. The CDR3 nucleotides read TGCGCCAGCAGCCAAGGACAGGGTGGAGGGAACACTGAAGCTTTCTTT. The encoded protein is CASSQGQGGGNTEAFF.

The rearrangement links TRBV7-2 to TRBJ1-1, with a weak D call TRBD1 (5 bases). The length of the CDR3 is 15 residues. V gave up 1 base and J gave up 1 base, with 10 bases separating them. CDR1 is SGHTA and CDR2 is FQGNSA in the germline V gene. CDR3 nucleotide sequence: TGTGCCAGCAGCTTAGGATCAGGGTGGAACACTGAAGCTTTCTTT. Translated: CASSLGSGWNTEAFF.

The rearrangement uses TRBV6-6 and TRBJ2-5; no clear D. Per germline, CDR1 MNHNY and CDR2 SVGAGI (reference sequence). CDR3 length: 16 residues. V lost 0 bases, J lost 2 bases, and 13 bases lay in between. The DNA of the CDR3 is TGTGCCAGCAGTTACTCTTTCAGCCGCGGACAAGAGACCCAGTACTTC. Its protein is CASSYSFSRGQETQYF.

The chain recombines TRBV12-3 or TRBV12-4 with TRBJ1-1, with D unclear. The CDR3 spans 13 residues. V was cut by 6 bases and J by 1 base, with 9 bases left in between. Written as DNA, the CDR3 is TGTGCCAGCAGGGGCCCAGGGAACACTGAAGCTTTCTTT. Protein product: CASRGPGNTEAFF.

In DNA form, the CDR3 reads TGTGCCAGTAGTCGACTCGGGACGGAAGGCTACACCTTC. Its protein product is CASSRLGTEGYTF. This rearrangement joins TRBV19 to TRBJ1-2; D is perhaps TRBD1 (5 bases). The V gene's germline CDR1 is LNHDA and CDR2 SQIVND (reference sequence). The CDR3 extends over 13 amino acids. The V end was cut by 5 bases, the J end by 8 bases, with 15 bases between.

The chain uses TRBV28 and TRBJ1-6; 7 bases line up with TRBD1. With V trimmed by 2 bases and J by 16 bases, 5 bases remained unmatched. The CDR3 covers 12 residues. Germline-derived CDR1 and CDR2 are MDHEN and SYDVKM. In DNA, the CDR3 is TGTGCCAGCAGTTTACAGACAGGGAAACTCCACTTT. Its protein product is CASSLQTGKLHF.

The V and J genes are TRBV5-1 and TRBJ2-7; 10 bases align to TRBD1. Germline CDR1 and CDR2: SGHRS and YFSETQ. V shed 0 bases, J shed 6 bases, and the junction held 6 bases outside the gene matches. CDR3 length: 15 residues. CDR3 coding DNA: TGCGCCAGCAGCTTGGGGGGGACAGGGGTTCCCGAGCAGTACTTC. Translation: CASSLGGTGVPEQYF.

As DNA, the CDR3 is TGTGCCAGCAGCTTTTACCCTTTGGCTATGAGGAGTCAGCCCCAGCATTTT. This codes for CASSFYPLAMRSQPQHF. The V and J genes are TRBV7-3 and TRBJ1-5; D is ambiguous. There are 17 residues in the CDR3. The germline gives CDR1 SGHTA, CDR2 FQGTGA. Trimming removed 3 bases from V and 6 bases from J, with 21 bases in between.

CDR3 sequence reads: CASSRGAESSGANVLTF. The DNA of the CDR3 is TGTGCCAGCAGTAGGGGGGCTGAGAGCTCTGGGGCCAACGTCCTGACTTTC. The rearrangement joins TRBV6-1 to TRBJ2-6; the D gene could be TRBD1 or TRBD2 (6 bases each). V lost 5 bases and J lost 0, with 14 bases in between. This CDR3 is built from 17 residues. Looked up from germline, CDR1 is MNHNS and CDR2 is SASEGT.

J is TRBJ2-7 and V is TRBV18, with 9 bases that match TRBD2. Germline trimming cut 4 bases from V and 6 bases from J; bases unmatched to any gene: 16. CDR1 KGHSH and CDR2 LQKENI come from the germline V gene. The CDR3 is made up of 17 amino acids. The CDR3 DNA sequence: TGTGCCAGCTCACAAGTCCCCCCGACTAGCGGACCCCTCGAGCAGTACTTC. The encoded protein is CASSQVPPTSGPLEQYF.

The chain joins TRBV4-3 to TRBJ1-2, with D uncertain. This CDR3 is 14 amino acids long. V gave up 3 bases and J gave up 0 bases, with 8 bases separating them. Germline values: CDR1 LGHNA, CDR2 YSLEER. Written as DNA, the CDR3 is TGCGCCAGCAGCCACCTGACGGCTAACTATGGCTACACCTTC. It yields the protein CASSHLTANYGYTF.

In the case of this clonotype: One end of the junction does not line up with germline, which may come from a read error. The chain is built from TRBV20-1 and TRBJ2-5; a weak D match, TRBD2 (6 bases). The CDR3 runs 13 residues. Germline lookup yields CDR1 DFQATT and CDR2 SNEGSKA (reference sequence). The CDR3 DNA reads as TGCAGTGGGTCGGCGGGGCACCAGGAGACCCAGTACTTC. This gives the protein CSGSAGHQETQYF.

The CDR3 nucleotides read TGTGCCAGCAGTTTATACGGTGAAAAACTGTTTTTT. Protein sequence: CASSLYGEKLFF. The chain has TRBV12-3 or TRBV12-4 and TRBJ1-4; unclear D gene. This CDR3 is 12 amino acids long. Trimming stripped 2 bases from V and 7 bases from J, with 5 bases between.

The J gene is TRBJ2-7, the V gene TRBV7-2; 7 bases are a match to TRBD1. Germline V gene lookup returns CDR1 SGHTA and CDR2 FQGNSA. This CDR3 comprises 15 residues. V lost 8 bases to trimming and J lost 2 bases; unmatched junction nucleotides: 12. The CDR3 DNA is TGTGCCAGCTTACGGGCCGGGACAGCAACCTACGAGCAGTACTTC. Protein: CASLRAGTATYEQYF.

In its sample, this clonotype was seen once. J is TRBJ2-7 and V is TRBV5-1, with 8 bases lining up with TRBD2. Germline CDR1 and CDR2: SGHRS and YFSETQ. V was clipped by 4 bases and J by 0 bases; unmatched bases: 6. The CDR3 has 15 residues. CDR3 bases: TGCGCCAGCAGCCTCGCCGGGGGGGGCTCCTACGAGCAGTACTTC. This encodes CASSLAGGGSYEQYF.

The CDR3 DNA reads as TGTGCCAGTAGTAGAGAGGCCAGTACGCAGTATTTT. It codes for CASSREASTQYF. This chain uses TRBV19 with TRBJ2-3; no reliable D call. The CDR3 is made up of 12 amino acids. CDR1 is LNHDA and CDR2 is SQIVND in the germline V gene (reference sequence). The V end lost 4 bases, the J end lost 8 bases, and 10 bases lay between the germline ends.

This chain joins TRBV7-9 and TRBJ1-6; TRBD1 matches 7 bases. V trimming: 5 bases; J trimming: 5 bases; junction bases outside the gene matches: 6. The germline gives CDR1 SEHNR, CDR2 FQNEAQ (reference sequence). The CDR3 has 15 residues. Here the CDR3 reads CASSKEGADNSPLHF. CDR3 DNA: TGTGCCAGCAGCAAGGAGGGGGCTGATAATTCACCCCTCCACTTT. The full variable domain, with the rest looked up from reference TRBV7-9 and TRBJ1-6, is DTGVSQNPRHKITKRGQNVTFRCDPISEHNRLYWYRQTLGQGPEFLTYFQNEAQLEKSRLLSDRFSAERPKGSFSTLEIQRTEQGDSAMYLCASSKEGADNSPLHFGNGTRLTVT.

CDR3 loop: CASSMGHYYGYTF. The CDR3, as DNA: TGTGCCAGCAGTATGGGACATTACTATGGCTACACCTTC. V is TRBV6-5 and J is TRBJ1-2; a possible D gene is TRBD1 (6 bases). CDR1 and CDR2 (germline): MNHEY, SVGAGI. The ends were cut back, 5 bases at V and 3 bases at J, with 10 bases in the middle. This CDR3 has 13 residues.

J is TRBJ1-1 and V is TRBV29-1, with D uncertain. The CDR3 is made up of 13 amino acids. From germline, CDR1 is SQVTM and CDR2 ANQGSEA. V was shortened by 8 bases and J by 5 bases, with 18 bases between the two germline ends. The CDR3 sequence: CSYLSPGGTEAFF. In DNA form, the CDR3 reads TGCAGCTACCTCAGCCCCGGAGGAACTGAAGCTTTCTTT.